This T cell receptor beta chain was recovered during a study of blood T cell repertoires in COVID-19. The overall study: Collection of acute and convalescent COVID-19 samples took place in the United States, Italy and Spain. PBMCs, B-cell-depleted T cells, or T cells provided the cDNA or gDNA that made up the material.

In the study's own analysis: Reference gene primers were amplified, and this amplification served to estimate nucleated cell counts. Measured with immunoSEQ multiplex PCR; TCRdb has only the in-frame clones, and not every one. That table gives V, J and clone size, and the DNA gave D and trimming. Of 100,000 to 150,000 clones listed, 75% to 90% were seen once; the top ten hold around 2.3%. In terms of age and location, participants ranged from roughly 18 to 90 years and lived in fewer than 30 US areas. The length of the CDR3 is 13 residues. With 4 bases removed from V and 7 bases from J, the gap between germline ends came to 9 bases. Germline V CDR1 and CDR2: SGHRS, YFSETQ.

The receptor's source is a woman in her fifties or sixties who had recovered from COVID-19. The rearrangement uses TRBV5-1 and TRBJ1-6, with D hard to call. The source material was PBMCs or T cells enriched from blood (not recorded which). CDR3 in amino acids: CASSPEGNSPLHF. In DNA, the CDR3 is TGCGCCAGCAGCCCCGAGGGAAATTCACCCCTCCACTTT.